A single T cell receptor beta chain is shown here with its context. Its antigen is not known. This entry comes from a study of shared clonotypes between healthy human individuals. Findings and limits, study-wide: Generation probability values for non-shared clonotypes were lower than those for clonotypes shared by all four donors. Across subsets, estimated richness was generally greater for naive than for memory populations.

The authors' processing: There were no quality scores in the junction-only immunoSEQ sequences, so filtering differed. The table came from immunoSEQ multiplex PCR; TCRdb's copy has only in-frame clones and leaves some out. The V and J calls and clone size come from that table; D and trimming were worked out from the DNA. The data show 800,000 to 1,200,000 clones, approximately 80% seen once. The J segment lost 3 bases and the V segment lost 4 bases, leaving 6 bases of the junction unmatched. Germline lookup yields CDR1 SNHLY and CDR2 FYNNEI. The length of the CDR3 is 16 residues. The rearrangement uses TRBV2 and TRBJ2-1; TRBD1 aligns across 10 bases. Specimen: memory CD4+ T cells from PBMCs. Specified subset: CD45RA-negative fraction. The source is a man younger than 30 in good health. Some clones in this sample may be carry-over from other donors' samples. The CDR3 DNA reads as TGTGCCAGCAGTGGGTCAGGGACAGGGGTCTACAATGAGCAGTTCTTC. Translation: CASSGSGTGVYNEQFF.